This T cell receptor (beta chain) was documented in a study of shared clonotypes between healthy human individuals. Study details: The study enrolled a couple of women and a few men aged 18 to 49.

General study findings and limits: Investigators expected sequencing depth to affect clonotype sharing among donors.

Healthy adults negative for HIV, lacking recent acute infections or vaccinations, served as donors. Bulk PBMC genomic DNA spanned ten immunoSEQ deep plates. The repertoire was sequenced with immunoSEQ multiplex PCR; TCRdb's copy has only in-frame clones and lacks some. The sample carries a few hundred thousand clones, roughly 78% recorded once. In the case of this clone: Its antigen is undetermined.

Germline V gene sequence: CDR1 SGHRS, CDR2 YFSETQ. Losses at the gene ends were 4 bases for V and 6 bases for J; bases not matched to a gene: 4. There are 14 residues in the CDR3. The source material was PBMCs. This clonotype originated in a woman aged 40-49 years in good health. Some clones in this sample may be carry-over from other donors' samples. The chain is built from TRBV5-1 and TRBJ1-2; 12 bases agree with TRBD1. CDR3 in DNA: TGCGCCAGCAGCCCTAGGGACAGGGGGCATGGCTACACCTTC. This gives the protein CASSPRDRGHGYTF.